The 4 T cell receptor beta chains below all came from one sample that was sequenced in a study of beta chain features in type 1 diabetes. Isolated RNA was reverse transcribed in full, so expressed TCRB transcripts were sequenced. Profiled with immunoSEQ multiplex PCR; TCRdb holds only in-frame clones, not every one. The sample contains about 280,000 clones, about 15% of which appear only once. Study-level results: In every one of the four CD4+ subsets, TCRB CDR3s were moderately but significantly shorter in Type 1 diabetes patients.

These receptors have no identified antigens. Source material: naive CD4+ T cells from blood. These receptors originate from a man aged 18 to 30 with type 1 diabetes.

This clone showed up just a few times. CDR3 in DNA: TGTGCCAGCAGCAGGGCTAGCGGGAGCGCCGGGGAGCTGTTTTTT. This codes for CASSRASGSAGELFF. The rearrangement links TRBV9 to TRBJ2-2, with 10 positions matching TRBD2. The CDR3 is made up of 15 amino acids. V shed 4 bases and J 6 bases; nucleotides not matched to a gene: 6. Germline CDR1 and CDR2: SGDLS and YYNGEE.

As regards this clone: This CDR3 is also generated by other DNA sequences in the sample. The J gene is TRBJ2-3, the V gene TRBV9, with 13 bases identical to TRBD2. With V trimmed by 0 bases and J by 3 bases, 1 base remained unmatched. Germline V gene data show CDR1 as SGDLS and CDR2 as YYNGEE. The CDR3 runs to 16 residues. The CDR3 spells CASSVGLAGGTDTQYF. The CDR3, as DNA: TGTGCCAGCAGCGTAGGACTAGCGGGGGGAACAGATACGCAGTATTTT.

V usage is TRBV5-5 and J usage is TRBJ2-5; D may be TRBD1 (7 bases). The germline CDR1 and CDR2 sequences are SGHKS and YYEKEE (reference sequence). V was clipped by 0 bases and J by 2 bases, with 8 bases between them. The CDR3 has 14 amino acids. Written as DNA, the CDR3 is TGTGCCAGCAGCTTGGCAGGGGGGCAAGAGACCCAGTACTTC. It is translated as CASSLAGGQETQYF.

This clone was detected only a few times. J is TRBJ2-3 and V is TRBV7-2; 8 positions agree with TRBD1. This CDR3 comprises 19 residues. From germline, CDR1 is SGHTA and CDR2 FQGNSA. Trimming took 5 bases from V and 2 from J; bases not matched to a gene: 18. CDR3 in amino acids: CASSPRTGFSVRYTDTQYF. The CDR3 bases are TGTGCCAGCAGCCCCAGGACAGGGTTTAGCGTCCGGTACACAGATACGCAGTATTTT.